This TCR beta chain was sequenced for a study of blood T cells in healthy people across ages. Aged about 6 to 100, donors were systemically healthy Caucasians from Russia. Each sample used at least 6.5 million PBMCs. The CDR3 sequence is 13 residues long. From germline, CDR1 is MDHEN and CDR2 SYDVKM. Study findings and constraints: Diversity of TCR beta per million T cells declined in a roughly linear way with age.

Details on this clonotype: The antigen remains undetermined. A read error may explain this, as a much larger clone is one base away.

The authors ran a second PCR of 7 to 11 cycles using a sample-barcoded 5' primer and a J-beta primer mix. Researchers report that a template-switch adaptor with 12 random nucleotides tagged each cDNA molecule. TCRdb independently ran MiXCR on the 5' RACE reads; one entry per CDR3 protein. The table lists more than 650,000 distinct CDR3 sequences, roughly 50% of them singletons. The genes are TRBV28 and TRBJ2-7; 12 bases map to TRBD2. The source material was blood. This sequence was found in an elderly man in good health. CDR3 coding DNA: TGTGTGTCTTCTAGCGGGAGGGCGCCGGGGCAGTACTTC. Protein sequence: CVSSSGRAPGQYF.